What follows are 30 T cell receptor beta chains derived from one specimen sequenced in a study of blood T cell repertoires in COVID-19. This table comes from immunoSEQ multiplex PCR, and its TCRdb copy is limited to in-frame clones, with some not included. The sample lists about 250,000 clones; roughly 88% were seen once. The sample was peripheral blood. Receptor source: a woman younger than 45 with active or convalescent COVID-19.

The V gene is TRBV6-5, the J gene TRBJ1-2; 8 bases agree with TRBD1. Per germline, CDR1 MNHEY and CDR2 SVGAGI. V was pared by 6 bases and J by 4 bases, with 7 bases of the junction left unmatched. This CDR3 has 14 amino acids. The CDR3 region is CASRLTGASYGYTF. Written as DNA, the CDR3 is TGTGCCAGCAGGTTGACAGGGGCTTCCTATGGCTACACCTTC.

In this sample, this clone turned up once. The CDR3 sequence is CASSTMGQPRYGYTF. CDR3 sequence (DNA): TGTGCCAGTAGTACTATGGGACAGCCCCGCTATGGCTACACCTTC. The V call is TRBV19, the J call TRBJ1-2, with TRBD1 matching 7 bases. The V gene's germline CDR1 is LNHDA and CDR2 SQIVND (reference sequence). V was clipped by 4 bases and J by 4 bases; unmatched bases: 9. This CDR3 has 15 amino acids.

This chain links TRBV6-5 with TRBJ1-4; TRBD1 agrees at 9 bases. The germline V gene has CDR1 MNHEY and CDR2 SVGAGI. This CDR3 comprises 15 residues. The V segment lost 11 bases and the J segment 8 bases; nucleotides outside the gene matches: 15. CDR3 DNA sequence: TGTGCCGGGGAGGGATGGGGACAGGGTTTCGAAAAACTGTTTTTT. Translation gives CAGEGWGQGFEKLFF.

CDR3 in amino acids: CASNRDSLTTDTQYF. CDR3 bases: TGTGCTAGCAACCGGGACTCCCTTACCACAGATACGCAGTATTTT. This rearrangement joins TRBV12-5 to TRBJ2-3; the D gene is possibly TRBD2 (6 bases). CDR1 is LGHNT, CDR2 FRNRAP, per germline. Trimming took 9 bases from V and 2 from J, leaving 18 bases between them. The CDR3 totals 15 residues.

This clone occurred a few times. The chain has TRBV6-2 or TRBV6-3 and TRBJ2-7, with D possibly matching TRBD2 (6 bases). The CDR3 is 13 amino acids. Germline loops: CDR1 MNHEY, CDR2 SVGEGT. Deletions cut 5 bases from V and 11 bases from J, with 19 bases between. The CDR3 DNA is TGTGCCAGCAGTAATACCGCGCGGGACCAGGAGTACTTC. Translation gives CASSNTARDQEYF.

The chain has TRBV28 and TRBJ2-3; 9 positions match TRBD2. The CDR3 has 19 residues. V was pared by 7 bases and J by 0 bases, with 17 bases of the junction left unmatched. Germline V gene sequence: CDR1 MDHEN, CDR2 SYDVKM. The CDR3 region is CASTNLPATSGLSTDTQYF. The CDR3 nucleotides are TGTGCCAGCACCAACTTGCCCGCGACTAGCGGACTTAGCACAGATACGCAGTATTTT. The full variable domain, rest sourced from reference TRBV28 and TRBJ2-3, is DVKVTQSSRYLVKRTGEKVFLECVQDMDHENMFWYRQDPGLGLRLIYFSYDVKMKEKGDIPEGYSVSREKKERFSLILESASTNQTSMYLCASTNLPATSGLSTDTQYFGPGTRLTVL.

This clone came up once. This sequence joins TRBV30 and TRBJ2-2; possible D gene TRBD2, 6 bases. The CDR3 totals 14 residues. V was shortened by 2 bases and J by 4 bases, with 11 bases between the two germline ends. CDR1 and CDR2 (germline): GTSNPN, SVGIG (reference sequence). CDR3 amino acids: CAWSTGLSTGELFF. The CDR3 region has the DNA TGTGCCTGGAGTACGGGACTTTCCACCGGGGAGCTGTTTTTT.

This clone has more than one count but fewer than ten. The CDR3 sequence is CASNKQEGYGYTF. The CDR3 DNA is TGTGCCAGCAATAAACAGGAGGGCTATGGCTACACCTTC. V gene TRBV6-5 combines with J gene TRBJ1-2, with D perhaps matching TRBD1 (5 bases). Germline V gene data show CDR1 as MNHEY and CDR2 as SVGAGI. V was clipped by 7 bases and J by 4 bases, with 13 bases between them. CDR3 length: 13 amino acids.

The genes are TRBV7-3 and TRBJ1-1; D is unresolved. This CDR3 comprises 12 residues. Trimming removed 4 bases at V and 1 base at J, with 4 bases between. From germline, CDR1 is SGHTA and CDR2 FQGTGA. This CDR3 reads CASSSTNTEAFF. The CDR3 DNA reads TGTGCCAGCAGCTCTACGAACACTGAAGCTTTCTTT.

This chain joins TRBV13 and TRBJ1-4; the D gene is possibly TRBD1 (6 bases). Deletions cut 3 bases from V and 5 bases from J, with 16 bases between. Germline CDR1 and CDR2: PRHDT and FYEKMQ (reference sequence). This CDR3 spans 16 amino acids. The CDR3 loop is CASSLNGGLRNEKLFF. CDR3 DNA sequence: TGTGCCAGCAGCTTGAACGGGGGGCTTAGGAATGAAAAACTGTTTTTT. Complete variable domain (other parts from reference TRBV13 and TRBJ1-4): AAGVIQSPRHLIKEKRETATLKCYPIPRHDTVYWYQQGPGQDPQFLISFYEKMQSDKGSIPDRFSAQQFSDYHSELNMSSLELGDSALYFCASSLNGGLRNEKLFFGSGTQLSVL.

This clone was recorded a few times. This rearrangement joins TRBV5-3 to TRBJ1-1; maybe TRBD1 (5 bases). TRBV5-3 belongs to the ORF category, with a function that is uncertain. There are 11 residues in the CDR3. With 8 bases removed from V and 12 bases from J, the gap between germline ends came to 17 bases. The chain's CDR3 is CASSGLLLPFF. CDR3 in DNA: TGTGCCAGCTCGGGACTCCTTCTACCTTTCTTT.

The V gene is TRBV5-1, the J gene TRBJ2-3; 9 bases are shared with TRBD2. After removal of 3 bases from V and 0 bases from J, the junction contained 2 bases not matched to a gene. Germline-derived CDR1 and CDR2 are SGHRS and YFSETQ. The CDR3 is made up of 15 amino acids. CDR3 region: CASSWSGGSTDTQYF. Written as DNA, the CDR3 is TGCGCCAGCAGCTGGAGCGGGGGGAGCACAGATACGCAGTATTTT.

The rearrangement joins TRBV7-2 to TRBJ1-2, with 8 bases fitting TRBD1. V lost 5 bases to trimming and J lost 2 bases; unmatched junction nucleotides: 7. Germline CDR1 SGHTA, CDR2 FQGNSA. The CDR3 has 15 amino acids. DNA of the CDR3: TGTGCCAGCAGCGACCCAGGGGGCGGAAACTATGGCTACACCTTC. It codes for CASSDPGGGNYGYTF.

Here the CDR3 reads CASSYFRVYEQYF. The CDR3 DNA reads as TGTGCCAGCAGTTACTTCCGGGTATACGAGCAGTACTTC. The rearrangement uses TRBV6-2 or TRBV6-3 and TRBJ2-7; no clear D. Trimming took off 1 base at V and 4 bases at J, with 8 bases between the two ends. Germline lookup yields CDR1 MNHEY and CDR2 SVGEGT. The CDR3 loop spans 13 amino acids.

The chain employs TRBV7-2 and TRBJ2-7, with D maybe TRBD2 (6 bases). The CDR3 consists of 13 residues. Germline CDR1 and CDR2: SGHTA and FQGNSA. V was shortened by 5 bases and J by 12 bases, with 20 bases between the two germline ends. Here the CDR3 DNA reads TGTGCCAGCAGCCCAGAGGGACTCCCCTTTCGGTACTTC. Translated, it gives CASSPEGLPFRYF.

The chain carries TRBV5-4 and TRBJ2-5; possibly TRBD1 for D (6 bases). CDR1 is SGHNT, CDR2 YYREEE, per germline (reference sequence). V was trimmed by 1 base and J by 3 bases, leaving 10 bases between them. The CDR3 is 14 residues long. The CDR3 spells CASSLSPGEETQYF. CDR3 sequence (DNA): TGTGCCAGCAGCTTGAGCCCAGGGGAAGAGACCCAGTACTTC.

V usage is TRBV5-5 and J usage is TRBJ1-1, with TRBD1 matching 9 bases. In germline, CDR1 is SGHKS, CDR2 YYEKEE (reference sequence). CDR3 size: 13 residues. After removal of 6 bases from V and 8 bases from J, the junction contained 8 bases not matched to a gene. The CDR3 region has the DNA TGTGCCAGCAACACTAGGACAGGGGAAGAAGCTTTCTTT. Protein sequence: CASNTRTGEEAFF. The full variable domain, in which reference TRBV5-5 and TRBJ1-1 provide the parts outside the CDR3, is DAGVTQSPTHLIKTRGQQVTLRCSPISGHKSVSWYQQVLGQGPQFIFQYYEKEERGRGNFPDRFSARQFPNYSSELNVNALLLGDSALYLCASNTRTGEEAFFGQGTRLTVV.

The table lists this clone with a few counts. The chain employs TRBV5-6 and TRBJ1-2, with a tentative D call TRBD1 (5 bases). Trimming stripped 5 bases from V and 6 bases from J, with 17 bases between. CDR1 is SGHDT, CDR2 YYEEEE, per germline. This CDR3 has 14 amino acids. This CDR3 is CASSQPRGTHGYTF. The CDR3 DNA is TGTGCCAGCAGTCAGCCTCGAGGGACTCATGGCTACACCTTC.

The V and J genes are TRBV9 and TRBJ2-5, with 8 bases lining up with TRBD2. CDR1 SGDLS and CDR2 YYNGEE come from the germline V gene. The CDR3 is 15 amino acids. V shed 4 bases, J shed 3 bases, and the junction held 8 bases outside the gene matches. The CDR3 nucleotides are TGTGCCAGCAGCCCAGGCGCAGCGGGGGAAGAGACCCAGTACTTC. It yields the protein CASSPGAAGEETQYF.

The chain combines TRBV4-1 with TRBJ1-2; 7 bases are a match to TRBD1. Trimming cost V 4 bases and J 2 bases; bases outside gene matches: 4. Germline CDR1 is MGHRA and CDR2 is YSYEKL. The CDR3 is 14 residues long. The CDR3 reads CASSRQGPNYGYTF. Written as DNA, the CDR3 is TGCGCCAGCAGCCGACAGGGCCCAAACTATGGCTACACCTTC.

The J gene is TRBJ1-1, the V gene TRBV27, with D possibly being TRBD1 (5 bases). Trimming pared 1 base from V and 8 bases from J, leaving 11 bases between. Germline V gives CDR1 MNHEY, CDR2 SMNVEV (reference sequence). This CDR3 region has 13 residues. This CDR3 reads CASSLYRTQEAFF. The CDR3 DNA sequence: TGTGCCAGCAGTTTATATAGGACACAGGAAGCTTTCTTT.

In nucleotides, the CDR3 is TGTGCCAGCAGCTTACGTCGAGGCGGGTCCTACAATGAGCAGTTCTTC. Translated: CASSLRRGGSYNEQFF. The chain couples TRBV7-3 to TRBJ2-1, with D maybe TRBD2 (5 bases). Germline CDR1 SGHTA, CDR2 FQGTGA. The V end lost 2 bases, the J end lost 1 base, and 12 bases lay between the germline ends. CDR3 length: 16 residues.

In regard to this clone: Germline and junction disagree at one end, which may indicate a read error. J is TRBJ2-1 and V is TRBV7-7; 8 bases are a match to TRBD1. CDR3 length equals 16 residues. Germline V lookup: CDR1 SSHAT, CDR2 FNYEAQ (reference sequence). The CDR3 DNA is TGTGCTAGCAGCTTAGCGCTACAGGGGGGCTACAATGAGCAGTTCTTC. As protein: CASSLALQGGYNEQFF.

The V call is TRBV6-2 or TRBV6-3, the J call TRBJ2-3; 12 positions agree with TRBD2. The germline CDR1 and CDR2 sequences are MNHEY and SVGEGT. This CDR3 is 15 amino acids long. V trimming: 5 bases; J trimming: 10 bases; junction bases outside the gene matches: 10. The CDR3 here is CASSQTSGGEAPQYF. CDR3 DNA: TGTGCCAGCAGTCAGACTAGCGGGGGTGAAGCACCGCAGTATTTT.

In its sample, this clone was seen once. CDR3 DNA sequence: TGTGCCAGCACTAGGGCTAGCGGGGTCCTTGGCAATGAGCAGTTCTTC. It specifies CASTRASGVLGNEQFF. The chain couples TRBV7-9 to TRBJ2-1; 9 bases fit TRBD2. The CDR3 consists of 16 residues. J lost 6 bases, V lost 7 bases, and 13 bases had no gene match. CDR1 and CDR2 (germline): SEHNR, FQNEAQ (reference sequence).

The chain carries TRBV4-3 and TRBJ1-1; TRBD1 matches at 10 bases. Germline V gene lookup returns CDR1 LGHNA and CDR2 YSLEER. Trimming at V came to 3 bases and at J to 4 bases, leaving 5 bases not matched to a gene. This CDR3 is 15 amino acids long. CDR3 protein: CASSQGRTGGTEAFF. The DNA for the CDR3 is TGCGCCAGCAGCCAGGGCAGGACAGGGGGCACTGAAGCTTTCTTT.

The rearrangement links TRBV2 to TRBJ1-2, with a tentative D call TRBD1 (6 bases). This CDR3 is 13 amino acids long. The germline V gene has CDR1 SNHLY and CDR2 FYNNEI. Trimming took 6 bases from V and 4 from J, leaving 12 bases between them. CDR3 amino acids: CASSTTGIYGYTF. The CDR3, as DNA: TGTGCCAGCAGCACCACAGGGATCTATGGCTACACCTTC.

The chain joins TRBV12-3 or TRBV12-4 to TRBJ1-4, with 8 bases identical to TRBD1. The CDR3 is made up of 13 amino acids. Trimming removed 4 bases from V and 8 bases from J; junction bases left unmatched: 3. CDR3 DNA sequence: TGTGCCAGCAGTTACGGACAGGGCGAAAAACTGTTTTTT. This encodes CASSYGQGEKLFF.

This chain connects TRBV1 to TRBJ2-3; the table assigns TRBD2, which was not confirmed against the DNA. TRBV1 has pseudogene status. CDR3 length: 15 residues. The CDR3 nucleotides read TGCACCAGACTAACCCCGGACTTACTCACAGATACGCAGTATTTT. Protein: CTRLTPDLLTDTQYF.

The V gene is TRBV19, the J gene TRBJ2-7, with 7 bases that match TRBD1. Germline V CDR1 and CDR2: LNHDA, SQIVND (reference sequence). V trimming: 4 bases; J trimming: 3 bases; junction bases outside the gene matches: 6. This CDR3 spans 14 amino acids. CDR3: CASSTSGQHYEQYF. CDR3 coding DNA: TGTGCCAGTAGTACCTCGGGACAGCACTACGAGCAGTACTTC.